A single sample gave rise to the 10 T cell receptor beta chains below, sequenced in a study of beta chain features in type 1 diabetes. Investigators reverse transcribed all isolated RNA, so they sequenced expressed TCRB transcripts. The protocol was immunoSEQ multiplex PCR, while the TCRdb copy is restricted to in-frame clones and leaves out a portion. This table has over 40,000 clones, approximately 56% appearing once. What was sequenced was Tregs from blood. The receptors stem from a woman between 18 and 29 years old in good health.

The chain employs TRBV18 and TRBJ2-5; no clear D gene. The germline gives CDR1 KGHSH, CDR2 LQKENI. CDR3 length: 15 amino acids. The V end was cut by 0 bases, the J end by 0 bases, with 8 bases between. CDR3 DNA sequence: TGTGCCAGCTCACCACCGGCTGCCTACCAAGAGACCCAGTACTTC. Translating it yields CASSPPAAYQETQYF.

V gene TRBV11-2 combines with J gene TRBJ2-2; TRBD2 agrees at 7 bases. Germline loops: CDR1 SGHAT, CDR2 FQNNGV. Trimming cost V 1 base and J 5 bases; bases outside gene matches: 4. The CDR3 sequence is 15 residues long. The CDR3 sequence is CASSLVVGGTGELFF. CDR3 sequence (DNA): TGTGCCAGCAGCTTAGTCGTGGGAGGGACCGGGGAGCTGTTTTTT.

The gene calls are TRBV4-1 and TRBJ2-1; weak D call: TRBD2 (5 bases). There are 15 residues in the CDR3. Looked up from germline, CDR1 is MGHRA and CDR2 is YSYEKL. V shed 6 bases and J shed 6 bases, with 18 bases lying between them. The CDR3 DNA follows: TGCGCCAGCAGTCCTGGATGGGTAGCGCTCAATGAGCAGTTCTTC. Amino acids: CASSPGWVALNEQFF.

The V call is TRBV6-1, the J call TRBJ2-2; TRBD1 is a possible D gene (6 bases). The length of the CDR3 is 14 residues. Germline V lookup: CDR1 MNHNS, CDR2 SASEGT. Trimming cost V 6 bases and J 2 bases, with 10 bases left between them. CDR3 protein: CASREDRNTGELFF. The CDR3 coding sequence is TGTGCCAGCAGGGAGGACAGAAACACCGGGGAGCTGTTTTTT.

This clone was seen a handful of times. The rearrangement links TRBV4-1 to TRBJ1-2, with 8 bases lining up with TRBD1. V lost 2 bases to trimming and J lost 2 bases; unmatched junction nucleotides: 4. The germline gives CDR1 MGHRA, CDR2 YSYEKL. This CDR3 comprises 15 residues. For the CDR3, the DNA is TGCGCCAGCAGCCAACCCAACAGGGGGAACTATGGCTACACCTTC. Its translation is CASSQPNRGNYGYTF.

The table lists this clone with a count of one. The genes are TRBV18 and TRBJ1-3, with 8 nucleotides matching TRBD1. This CDR3 is built from 14 residues. Losses at the gene ends were 2 bases for V and 4 bases for J; bases not matched to a gene: 1. Per germline, CDR1 KGHSH and CDR2 LQKENI. The CDR3 bases are TGTGCCAGCTCACCAGGGGACAGGGGAAACACCATATATTTT. It is translated as CASSPGDRGNTIYF.

The chain recombines TRBV30 with TRBJ1-5, with D possibly TRBD1 on 5 matching bases. This CDR3 spans 13 amino acids. The germline V gene encodes CDR1 GTSNPN and CDR2 SVGIG (reference sequence). V was shortened by 8 bases and J by 6 bases, with 17 bases between the two germline ends. The CDR3 sequence is CATSGQGGQPQHF. The CDR3 DNA reads as TGTGCCACCTCCGGGCAGGGAGGTCAGCCCCAGCATTTT. Full variable domain (rest looked up from reference TRBV30 and TRBJ1-5): SQTIHQWPATLVQPVGSPLSLECTVEGTSNPNLYWYRQAAGRGLQLLFYSVGIGQISSEVPQNLSASRPQDRQFILSSKKLLLSDSGFYLCATSGQGGQPQHFGDGTRLSIL.

This clone appeared once. CDR3 nucleotides: TGTGCCAGCAGCTACGGGACTAGCGTTACCGGGGAGCTGTTTTTT. The encoded protein is CASSYGTSVTGELFF. The gene calls are TRBV7-9 and TRBJ2-2; 10 bases match TRBD2. This CDR3 region has 15 residues. From germline, CDR1 is SEHNR and CDR2 FQNEAQ (reference sequence). The V and J ends lost 4 bases and 5 bases, in that order; junction bases with no gene match: 4.

This clone appeared many times. V and J are TRBV19 and TRBJ2-1, with 13 bases matching TRBD2. CDR3 length: 13 residues. The V gene end was trimmed by 9 bases and the J gene end by 8 bases; junction bases not matched to a gene: 4. The germline V gene has CDR1 LNHDA and CDR2 SQIVND (reference sequence). The CDR3 sequence is CASRTSGSDEQFF. Written as DNA, the CDR3 is TGTGCCAGCCGGACTAGCGGGAGTGATGAGCAGTTCTTC. Using reference TRBV19 and TRBJ2-1 for the parts outside the CDR3, the full variable domain is DGGITQSPKYLFRKEGQNVTLSCEQNLNHDAMYWYRQDPGQGLRLIYYSQIVNDFQKGDIAEGYSVSREKKESFPLTVTSAQKNPTAFYLCASRTSGSDEQFFGPGTRLTVL.

The chain joins TRBV9 to TRBJ1-2; D is undetermined. Germline loops: CDR1 SGDLS, CDR2 YYNGEE. V was cut by 4 bases and J by 0 bases, with 13 bases left in between. This CDR3 spans 15 amino acids. The CDR3 region is CASSPGPLANYGYTF. Here the CDR3 DNA reads TGTGCCAGCAGCCCAGGTCCACTCGCTAACTATGGCTACACCTTC.